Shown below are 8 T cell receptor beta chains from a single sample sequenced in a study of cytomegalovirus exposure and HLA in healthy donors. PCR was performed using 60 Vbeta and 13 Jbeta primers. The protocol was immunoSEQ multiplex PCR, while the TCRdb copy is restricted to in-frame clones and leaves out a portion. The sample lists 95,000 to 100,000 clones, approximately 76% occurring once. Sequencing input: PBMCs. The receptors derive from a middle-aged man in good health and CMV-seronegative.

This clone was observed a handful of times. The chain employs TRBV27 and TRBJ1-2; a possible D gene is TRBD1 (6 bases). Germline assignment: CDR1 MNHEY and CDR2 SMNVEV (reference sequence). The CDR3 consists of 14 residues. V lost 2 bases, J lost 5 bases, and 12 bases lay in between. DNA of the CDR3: TGTGCCAGCAGTTTAAGTGACAGGAAATATGGCTACACCTTC. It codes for CASSLSDRKYGYTF.

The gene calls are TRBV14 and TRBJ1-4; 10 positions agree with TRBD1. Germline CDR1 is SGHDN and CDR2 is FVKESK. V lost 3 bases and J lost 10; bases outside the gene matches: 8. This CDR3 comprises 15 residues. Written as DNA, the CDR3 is TGTGCCAGCAGCCAGCCGGGACAGGGGTTTCGAAAACTGTTTTTT. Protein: CASSQPGQGFRKLFF.

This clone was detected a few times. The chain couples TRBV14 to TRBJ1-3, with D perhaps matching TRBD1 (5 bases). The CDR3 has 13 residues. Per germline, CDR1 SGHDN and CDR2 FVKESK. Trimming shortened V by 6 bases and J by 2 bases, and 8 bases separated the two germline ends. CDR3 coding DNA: TGTGCCAGCAGTCGACAGACTGGAAACACCATATATTTT. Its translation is CASSRQTGNTIYF.

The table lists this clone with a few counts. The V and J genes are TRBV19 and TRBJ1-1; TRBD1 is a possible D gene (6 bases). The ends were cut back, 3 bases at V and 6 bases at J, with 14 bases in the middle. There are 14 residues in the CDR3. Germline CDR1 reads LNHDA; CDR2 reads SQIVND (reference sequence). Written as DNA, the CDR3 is TGTGCCAGTAGTATGACAGGCTTGTGGGCTGAAGCTTTCTTT. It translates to CASSMTGLWAEAFF.

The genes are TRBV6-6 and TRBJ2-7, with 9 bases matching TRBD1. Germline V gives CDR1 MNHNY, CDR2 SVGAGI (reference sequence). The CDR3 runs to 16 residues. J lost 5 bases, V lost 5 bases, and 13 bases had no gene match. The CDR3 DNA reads TGTGCCAGCAGTCTACCTGGACAGGGGAAATCGGACGAGCAGTACTTC. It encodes CASSLPGQGKSDEQYF.

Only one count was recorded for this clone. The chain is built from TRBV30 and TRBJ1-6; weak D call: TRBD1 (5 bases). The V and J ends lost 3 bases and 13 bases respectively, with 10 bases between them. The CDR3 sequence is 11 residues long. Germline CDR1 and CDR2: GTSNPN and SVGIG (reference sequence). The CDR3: CAWRTGGPLHF. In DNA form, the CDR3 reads TGTGCCTGGAGGACGGGGGGTCCCCTCCACTTT. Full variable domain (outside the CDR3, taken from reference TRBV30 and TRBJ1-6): SQTIHQWPATLVQPVGSPLSLECTVEGTSNPNLYWYRQAAGRGLQLLFYSVGIGQISSEVPQNLSASRPQDRQFILSSKKLLLSDSGFYLCAWRTGGPLHFGNGTRLTVT.

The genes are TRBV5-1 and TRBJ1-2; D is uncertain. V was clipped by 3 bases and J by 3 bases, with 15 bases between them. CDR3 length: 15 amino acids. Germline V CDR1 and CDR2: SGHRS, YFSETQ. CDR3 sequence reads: CASSSREALDYGYTF. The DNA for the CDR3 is TGCGCCAGCAGCTCCAGAGAGGCCCTAGACTATGGCTACACCTTC.

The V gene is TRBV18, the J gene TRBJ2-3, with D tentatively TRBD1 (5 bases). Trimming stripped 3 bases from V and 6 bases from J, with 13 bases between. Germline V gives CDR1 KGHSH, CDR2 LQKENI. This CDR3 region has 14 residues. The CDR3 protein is CASSPSTDTDTQYF. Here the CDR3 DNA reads TGTGCCAGCTCACCTTCGACAGATACGGATACGCAGTATTTT.